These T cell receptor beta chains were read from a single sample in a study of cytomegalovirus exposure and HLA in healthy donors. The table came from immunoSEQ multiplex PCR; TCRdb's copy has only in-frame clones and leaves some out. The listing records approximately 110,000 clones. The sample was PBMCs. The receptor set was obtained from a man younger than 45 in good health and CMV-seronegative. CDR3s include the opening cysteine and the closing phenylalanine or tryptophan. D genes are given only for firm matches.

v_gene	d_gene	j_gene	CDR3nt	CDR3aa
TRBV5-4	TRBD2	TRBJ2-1	TGTGCCAGCAGCCGGCGGACTAGCGGGGGGCAGGATGAGCAGTTCTTC	CASSRRTSGGQDEQFF
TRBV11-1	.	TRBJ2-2	TGTGCCAGCAGCTCCCCCCGACAGGTCGTCGACACCGGGGAGCTGTTTTTT	CASSSPRQVVDTGELFF
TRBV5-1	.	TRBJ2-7	TGCGCCAGCAGCTTGTCCCCAGGGATGAACGAGCAGTACTTC	CASSLSPGMNEQYF
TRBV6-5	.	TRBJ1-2	TGTGCCAGCAGGCCCGGTACCTCCTATGGCTACACCTTC	CASRPGTSYGYTF
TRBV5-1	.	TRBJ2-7	TGCGCCAGCAGCTTGTTACAGGACTACGAGCAGTACTTC	CASSLLQDYEQYF
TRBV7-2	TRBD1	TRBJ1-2	TGTGCCAGCAGCTCGAGGACAGGCCTTAACTATGGCTACACCTTC	CASSSRTGLNYGYTF
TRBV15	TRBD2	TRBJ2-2	TGTGCCACCAGCCCGGGGGGGTTGGGGTCCGGGGAGCTGTTTTTT	CATSPGGLGSGELFF
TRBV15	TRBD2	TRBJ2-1	TGTGCCACCAGCACCCTAGCGGGGGGACCCTCCTACAATGAGCAGTTCTTC	CATSTLAGGPSYNEQFF
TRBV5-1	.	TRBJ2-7	TGCGCCAGCAGCTTTTTTACAGGGAGCTCAGGCGAGCAGTACTTC	CASSFFTGSSGEQYF
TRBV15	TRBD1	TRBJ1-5	TGTGCCACCAGCGGGGGACAGTACAGCAATCAGCCCCAGCATTTT	CATSGGQYSNQPQHF
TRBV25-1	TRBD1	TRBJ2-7	TGTGCCAGCAGTGAACGTTTCGGACAGGGGAATCAATACGAGCAGTACTTC	CASSERFGQGNQYEQYF
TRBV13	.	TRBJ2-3	TGTGCCAGCAGCCTCAAGGACTTCACAGATACGCAGTATTTT	CASSLKDFTDTQYF
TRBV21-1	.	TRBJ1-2	TGTGCCAGCAGCAAAGAGAAGGGGGACAGGGGTTATGGCTACACCTTC	CASSKEKGDRGYGYTF
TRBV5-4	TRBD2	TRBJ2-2	TGTGCCAGCAGCTTCACTAGCGGGGACCGCACCGGGGAGCTGTTTTTT	CASSFTSGDRTGELFF
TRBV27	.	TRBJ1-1	TGTGCCAGCAGTTTATCTACAGGGCGTGAAGCTTTCTTT	CASSLSTGREAFF
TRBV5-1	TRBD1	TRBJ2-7	TGCGCCAGCTGGGACAGCTCCTACGAGCAGTACTTC	CASWDSSYEQYF
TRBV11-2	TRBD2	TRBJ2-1	TGTGCCAGCAGCCCTAGCGGGGGAAACTACAATGAGCAGTTCTTC	CASSPSGGNYNEQFF
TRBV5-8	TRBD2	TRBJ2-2	TGTGCCAGCAGGCCTAGGGGAGGGATAAAAGGCACCGGGGAGCTGTTTTTT	CASRPRGGIKGTGELFF
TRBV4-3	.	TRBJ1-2	TGCGCCAGCAGCCAAGATATCGGGGGTCTCTATGGCTACACCTTC	CASSQDIGGLYGYTF
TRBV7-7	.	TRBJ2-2	TGTGCCAGCACCTCCGGGGCGAACACCGGGGAGCTGTTTTTT	CASTSGANTGELFF
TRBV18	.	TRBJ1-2	TGTGCCAGCTCACCATTGGCCGGCCGAATAACCGGGATCGACTATGGCTACACCTTC	CASSPLAGRITGIDYGYTF
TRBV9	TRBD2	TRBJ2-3	TGTGCCAGCAGCCCCTCTGGCGGGGGGGCCACAGATACGCAGTATTTT	CASSPSGGGATDTQYF
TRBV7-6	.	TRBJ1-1	TGTGCCAGCAGCTCTGACAGAAACGTACCCACTGAAGCTTTCTTT	CASSSDRNVPTEAFF
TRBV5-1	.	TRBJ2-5	TGCGCCAGCAGCTCCGGGACCCCAGGGGAAGAGACCCAGTACTTC	CASSSGTPGEETQYF
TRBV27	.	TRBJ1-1	TGTGCCAGCAGTTTAGACGTGACAGGTGAAGCTTTCTTT	CASSLDVTGEAFF
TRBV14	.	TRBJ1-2	TGTGCCAGCAGCCAAGAATTTGGCAATGTAAACTATGGCTACACCTTC	CASSQEFGNVNYGYTF
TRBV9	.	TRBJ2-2	TGTGCCAGCAGCGTAGGGGGCACAGTCGGCACCGGGGAGCTGTTTTTT	CASSVGGTVGTGELFF
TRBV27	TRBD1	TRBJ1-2	TGTGCCAGCCGACAGGGGAAGAACTATGGCTACACCTTC	CASRQGKNYGYTF
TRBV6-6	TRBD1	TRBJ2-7	TGTGCCAGCAGTTATACAGGGGACTACGAGCAGTACTTC	CASSYTGDYEQYF
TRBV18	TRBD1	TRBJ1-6	TGTGCCAGCTCACCGGACAGGTTGGACTCACCCCTCCACTTT	CASSPDRLDSPLHF
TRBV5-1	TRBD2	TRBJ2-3	TGCGCCAGCAGAACTAGCGGGAGCACAGATACGCAGTATTTT	CASRTSGSTDTQYF
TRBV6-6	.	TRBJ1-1	TGTGCCAGCGATCCGACCCGTAGCAGGAACACTGAAGCTTTCTTT	CASDPTRSRNTEAFF
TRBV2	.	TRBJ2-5	TGTGCCAGCAGTCGGGGTTCACAAGAGACCCAGTACTTC	CASSRGSQETQYF
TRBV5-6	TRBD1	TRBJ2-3	TGTGCCAGCAGCCCGGGACAGGAGCCTCCCGATACGCAGTATTTT	CASSPGQEPPDTQYF
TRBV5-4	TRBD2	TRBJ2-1	TGTGCCAGCAGCTTGGTACCTTCGCGGGGGAGATACAATGAGCAGTTCTTC	CASSLVPSRGRYNEQFF
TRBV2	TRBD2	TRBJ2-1	TGTGCCAGCAGTGTGACGGGACTAGCGGGGGGGGAGCAGTTCTTC	CASSVTGLAGGEQFF
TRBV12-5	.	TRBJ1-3	TGTGCTAGTGGTTTGGTAATCAGGATGAAGATGGGAAACACCATATATTTT	CASGLVIRMKMGNTIYF
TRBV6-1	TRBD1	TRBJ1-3	TGTGCCAGCAGTGAAGGGAAGGGGGCGCGCGGAAACACCATATATTTT	CASSEGKGARGNTIYF
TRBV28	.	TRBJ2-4	TGTGCCAGCAGGGGGAGCCTTCTCAAAAACATTCAGTACTTC	CASRGSLLKNIQYF
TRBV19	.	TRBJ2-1	TGTGCCAGTAGTATCATTAATGAGCAGTTCTTC	CASSIINEQFF
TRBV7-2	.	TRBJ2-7	TGTGCCAGCAGCACCCGGACGGGAGCCTACGAGCAGTACTTC	CASSTRTGAYEQYF
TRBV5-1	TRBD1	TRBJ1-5	TGCGCCAGCAGCTTAACTACAGGGGGGGATCAGCCCCAGCATTTT	CASSLTTGGDQPQHF
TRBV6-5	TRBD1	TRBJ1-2	TGTGCCAGCAGTTACTCGATCGGGACAGGGTTAGGCTACACCTTC	CASSYSIGTGLGYTF
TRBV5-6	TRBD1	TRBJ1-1	TGTGCCAGCAGCTTTGGTGCGGGACAGGGGGCGGAGGGAGCTTTCTTT	CASSFGAGQGAEGAFF
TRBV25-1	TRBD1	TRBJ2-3	TGTGCCAGCTCTAGCAGTGCACCGGACAGGGGACACACAGATACGCAGTATTTT	CASSSSAPDRGHTDTQYF
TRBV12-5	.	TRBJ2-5	TGTGCTAGTGGTTTAGGGCTAGTACTAGCCGCGACCCAGTACTTC	CASGLGLVLAATQYF
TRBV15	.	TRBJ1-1	TGTGCCACCAGCAGAGTCCTAAGCGAAGCTTTCTTT	CATSRVLSEAFF
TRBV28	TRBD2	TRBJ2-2	TGTGCCAGCATGGGAGGGTCAGACCCCGGGGAGCTGTTTTTT	CASMGGSDPGELFF